This T cell receptor (beta chain) is from a study of shared T cell receptors in the human thymus. Clones were read by immunoSEQ multiplex PCR, and TCRdb kept only the in-frame ones, dropping some. The sample lists about 660,000 clones, roughly 88% seen once, with 0.0095% to 0.011% in the top ten. The length of the CDR3 is 17 residues. The junction had 12 bases not matched to a gene; V was cut back by 4 bases and J by 4 bases. The germline V gene has CDR1 MGHRA and CDR2 YSYEKL. The same data also contributed to another study, on human thymus T cells. That paper notes: The people who donated were healthy Finnish babies having corrective surgery for congenital heart defects. From resections taken during corrective heart surgery, the thymus tissue was obtained. Thymic as well as blood repertoires seemed to favor certain V and J genes unevenly. Related work found strong thymic repertoire overlap between unrelated individuals.

The specimen was thymocytes. This clonotype was obtained from a boy under two years old with a congenital heart defect. The chain carries TRBV4-1 and TRBJ2-1; 8 bases agree with TRBD2. The CDR3: CASSRGISGTLYNEQFF. Written as DNA, the CDR3 is TGCGCCAGCAGCCGGGGAATTAGCGGGACGTTATACAATGAGCAGTTCTTC.